This T cell receptor (beta chain) was identified in a study of regulatory T cells in long-lasting Graves disease. Study-wide results and limits: Favoring TRBV28, TRBJ1-2 and TRBJ2-5 was a feature seen in persistent disease.

This clonotype was recorded many times. Its antigen is as yet unknown. Described time point: newly diagnosed GD, antithyroid drugs for less than 3 months. The TCR library was made from RNA that had been extracted from PBMCs in TRIzol. The junction had 11 bases not matched to a gene; V was cut back by 5 bases and J by 2 bases. Looked up from germline, CDR1 is LGHDT and CDR2 is YNNKEL (reference sequence). The CDR3 has 18 residues. Both iRepertoire HTBI primers and Arm-PCR of CDR3 regions were used to build the TCR beta libraries. Under the authors' procedure: Throughout the samples, researchers identified some 57 TRBV and approximately 13 TRBJ segments. Each CDR3 protein gets one entry after TCRdb re-called the multiplex PCR reads with MiXCR. The V and J calls and clone size are TCRdb's, not the authors'. The repertoire holds about 220,000 distinct CDR3 sequences, with roughly 19% as singletons. Separately, the same data were catalogued under a study of T cells in Graves' hyperthyroidism and ophthalmopathy.

The sequence derives from a woman in her 30s with Graves disease. This chain connects TRBV3-1 to TRBJ1-5; 11 bases map to TRBD1. Material: peripheral blood mononuclear cells (PBMCs), obtained at new diagnosis, from a patient treated with antithyroid drugs. The CDR3 nucleotides read TGTGCCAGCAGCTATAGAGGGACAGGGGGGATTCGCAATCAGCCCCAGCATTTT. It encodes CASSYRGTGGIRNQPQHF.